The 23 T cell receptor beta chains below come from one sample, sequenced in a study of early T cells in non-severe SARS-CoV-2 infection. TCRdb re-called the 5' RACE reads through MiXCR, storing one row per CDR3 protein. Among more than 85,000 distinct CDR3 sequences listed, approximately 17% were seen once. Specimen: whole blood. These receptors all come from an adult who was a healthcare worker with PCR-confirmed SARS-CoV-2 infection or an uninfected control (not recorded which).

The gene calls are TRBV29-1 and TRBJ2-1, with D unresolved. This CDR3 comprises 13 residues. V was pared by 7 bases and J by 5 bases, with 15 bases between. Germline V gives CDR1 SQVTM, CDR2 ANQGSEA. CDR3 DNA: TGCAGCGCTGACCGAGGCCTCGACAATGAGCAGTTCTTC. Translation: CSADRGLDNEQFF.

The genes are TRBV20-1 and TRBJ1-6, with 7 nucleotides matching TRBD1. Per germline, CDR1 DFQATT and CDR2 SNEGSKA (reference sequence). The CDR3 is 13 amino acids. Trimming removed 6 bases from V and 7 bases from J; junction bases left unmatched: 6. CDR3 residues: CSARGTANSPLHF. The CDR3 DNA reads TGCAGTGCCAGGGGGACAGCGAATTCACCCCTCCACTTT.

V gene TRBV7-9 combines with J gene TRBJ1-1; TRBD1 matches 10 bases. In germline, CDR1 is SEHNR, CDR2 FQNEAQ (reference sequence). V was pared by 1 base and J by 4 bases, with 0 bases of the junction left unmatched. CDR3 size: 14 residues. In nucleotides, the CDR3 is TGTGCCAGCAGCTTAGGACAGGGGGCCACTGAAGCTTTCTTT. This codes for CASSLGQGATEAFF.

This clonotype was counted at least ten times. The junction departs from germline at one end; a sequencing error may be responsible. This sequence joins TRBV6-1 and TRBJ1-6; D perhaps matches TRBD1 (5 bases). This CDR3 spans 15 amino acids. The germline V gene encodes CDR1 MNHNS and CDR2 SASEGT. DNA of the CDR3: TGTGCCAGCAGTGAAGCCTACAGGAGTAATTCACCCCTCCATTTT. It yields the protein CASSEAYRSNSPLHF.

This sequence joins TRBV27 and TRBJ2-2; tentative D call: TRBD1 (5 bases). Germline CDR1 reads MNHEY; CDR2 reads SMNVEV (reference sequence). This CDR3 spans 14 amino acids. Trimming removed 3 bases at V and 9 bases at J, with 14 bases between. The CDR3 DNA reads TGTGCCAGCAGTTTGGGGCTTCTTGCCCGGGAGCTGTTTTTT. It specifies CASSLGLLARELFF.

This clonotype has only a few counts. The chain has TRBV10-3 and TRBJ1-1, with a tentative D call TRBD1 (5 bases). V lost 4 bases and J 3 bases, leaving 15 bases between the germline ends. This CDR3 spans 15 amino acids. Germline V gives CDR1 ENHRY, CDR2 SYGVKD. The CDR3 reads CAISGVTGTDTEAFF. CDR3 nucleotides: TGTGCCATCAGTGGGGTAACAGGTACCGACACTGAAGCTTTCTTT.

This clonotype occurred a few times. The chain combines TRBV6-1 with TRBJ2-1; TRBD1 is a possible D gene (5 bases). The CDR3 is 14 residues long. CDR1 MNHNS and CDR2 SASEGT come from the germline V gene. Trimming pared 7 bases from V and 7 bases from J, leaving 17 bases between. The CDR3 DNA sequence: TGTGCCAGCAACGGCGGTCAGGGCCCTAATGAGCAGTTCTTC. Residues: CASNGGQGPNEQFF.

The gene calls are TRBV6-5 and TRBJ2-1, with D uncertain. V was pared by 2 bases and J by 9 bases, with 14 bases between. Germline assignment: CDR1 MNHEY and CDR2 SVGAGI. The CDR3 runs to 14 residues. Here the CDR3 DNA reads TGTGCCAGCAGTTACGATCAGGTAGTTGGTGAGCAGTTCTTC. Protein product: CASSYDQVVGEQFF.

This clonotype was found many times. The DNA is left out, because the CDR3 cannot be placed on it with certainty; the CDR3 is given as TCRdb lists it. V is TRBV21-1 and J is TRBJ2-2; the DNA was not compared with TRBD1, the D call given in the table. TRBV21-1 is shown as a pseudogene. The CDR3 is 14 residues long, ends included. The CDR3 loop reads CASPWGHGTGELFF.

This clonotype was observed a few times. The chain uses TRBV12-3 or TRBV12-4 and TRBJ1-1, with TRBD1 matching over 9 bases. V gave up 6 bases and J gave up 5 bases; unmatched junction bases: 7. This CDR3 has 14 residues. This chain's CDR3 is CASRGGTGRTEAFF. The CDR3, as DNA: TGTGCCAGCAGGGGCGGGACAGGGAGAACTGAAGCTTTCTTT.

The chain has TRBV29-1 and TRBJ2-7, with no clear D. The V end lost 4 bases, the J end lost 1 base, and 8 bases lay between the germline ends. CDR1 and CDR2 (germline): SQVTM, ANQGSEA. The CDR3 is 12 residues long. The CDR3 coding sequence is TGCAGCGTTGTCTACCCATCCTACGAGCAGTACTTC. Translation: CSVVYPSYEQYF.

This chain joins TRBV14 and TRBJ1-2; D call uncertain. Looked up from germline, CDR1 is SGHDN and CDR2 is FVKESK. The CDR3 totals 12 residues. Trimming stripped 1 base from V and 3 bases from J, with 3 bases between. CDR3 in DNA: TGTGCCAGCAGCCAAGGGTACTATGGCTACACCTTC. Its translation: CASSQGYYGYTF. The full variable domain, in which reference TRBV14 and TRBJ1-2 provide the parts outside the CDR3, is EAGVTQFPSHSVIEKGQTVTLRCDPISGHDNLYWYRRVMGKEIKFLLHFVKESKQDESGMPNNRFLAERTGGTYSTLKVQPAELEDSGVYFCASSQGYYGYTFGSGTRLTVV.

CDR3 in amino acids: CASSLLAESYNEQFF. The DNA of the CDR3 is TGTGCCAGCAGCTTATTAGCGGAGTCCTACAATGAGCAGTTCTTC. The chain links TRBV7-2 to TRBJ2-1, with D perhaps matching TRBD2 (6 bases). This CDR3 contains 15 residues. Germline V CDR1 and CDR2: SGHTA, FQGNSA. Trimming pared 2 bases from V and 1 base from J, leaving 9 bases between.

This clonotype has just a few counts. CDR3 in DNA: TGTGCCAGCAGGAAGCTAGCGGAGAGCTCCTACGAGCAGTACTTC. Residues: CASRKLAESSYEQYF. V and J are TRBV28 and TRBJ2-7, with 7 bases fitting TRBD2. Germline CDR1 and CDR2: MDHEN and SYDVKM. The CDR3 covers 15 residues. V was pared by 6 bases and J by 0 bases, with 8 bases of the junction left unmatched.

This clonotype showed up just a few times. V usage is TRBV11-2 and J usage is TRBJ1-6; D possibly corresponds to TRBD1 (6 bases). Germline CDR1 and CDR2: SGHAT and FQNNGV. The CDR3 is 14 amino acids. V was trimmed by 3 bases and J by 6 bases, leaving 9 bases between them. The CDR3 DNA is TGTGCCAGCAGCTTTGGACAGTTTAATTCACCCCTCCACTTT. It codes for CASSFGQFNSPLHF.

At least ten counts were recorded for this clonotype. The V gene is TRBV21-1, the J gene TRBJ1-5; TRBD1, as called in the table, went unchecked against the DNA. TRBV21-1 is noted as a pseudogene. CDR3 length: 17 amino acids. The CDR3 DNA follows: TGTGCCAGCACCTCCAAATCCCCGGGGAATAGCAATCAGCCCCAGCATTTT. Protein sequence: CASTSKSPGNSNQPQHF.

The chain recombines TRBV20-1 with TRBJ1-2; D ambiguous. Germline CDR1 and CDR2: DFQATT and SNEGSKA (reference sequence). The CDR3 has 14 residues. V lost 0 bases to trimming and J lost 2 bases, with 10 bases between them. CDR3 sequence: CSARDQYQNYGYTF. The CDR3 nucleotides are TGCAGTGCTAGAGACCAATACCAGAACTATGGCTACACCTTC.

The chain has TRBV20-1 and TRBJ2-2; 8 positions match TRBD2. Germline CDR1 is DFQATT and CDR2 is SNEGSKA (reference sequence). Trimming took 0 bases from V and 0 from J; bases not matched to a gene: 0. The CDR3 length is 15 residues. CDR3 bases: TGCAGTGCTAGAGAAGCGGGGGCGAACACCGGGGAGCTGTTTTTT. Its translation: CSAREAGANTGELFF.

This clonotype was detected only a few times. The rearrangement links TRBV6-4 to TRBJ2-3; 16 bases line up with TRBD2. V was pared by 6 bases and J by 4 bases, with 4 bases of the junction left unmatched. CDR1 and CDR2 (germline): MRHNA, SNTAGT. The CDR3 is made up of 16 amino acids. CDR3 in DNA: TGTGCCAGCAGCGAGGGACTAGCGGGGGGGCCAGATACGCAGTATTTT. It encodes CASSEGLAGGPDTQYF.

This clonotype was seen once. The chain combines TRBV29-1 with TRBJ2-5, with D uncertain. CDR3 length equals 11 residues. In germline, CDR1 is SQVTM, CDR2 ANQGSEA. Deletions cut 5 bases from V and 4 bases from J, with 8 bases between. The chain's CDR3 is CSVMSGETQYF. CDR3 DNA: TGCAGCGTTATGTCCGGAGAGACCCAGTACTTC.

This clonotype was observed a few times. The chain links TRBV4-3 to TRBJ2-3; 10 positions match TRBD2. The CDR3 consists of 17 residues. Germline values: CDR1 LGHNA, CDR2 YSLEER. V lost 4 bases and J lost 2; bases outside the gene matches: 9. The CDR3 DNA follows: TGCGCCAGCAGCCCCCGAGAGCGGGAGGGATTCACAGATACGCAGTATTTT. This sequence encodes CASSPREREGFTDTQYF.

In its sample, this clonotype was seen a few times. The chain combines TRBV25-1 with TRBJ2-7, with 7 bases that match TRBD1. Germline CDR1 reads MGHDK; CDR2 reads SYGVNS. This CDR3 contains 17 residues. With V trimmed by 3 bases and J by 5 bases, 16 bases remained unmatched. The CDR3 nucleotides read TGTGCCAGCAGTGACCGCCCCCCCCCCGACAGGGAAGACGAGCAGTACTTC. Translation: CASSDRPPPDREDEQYF.

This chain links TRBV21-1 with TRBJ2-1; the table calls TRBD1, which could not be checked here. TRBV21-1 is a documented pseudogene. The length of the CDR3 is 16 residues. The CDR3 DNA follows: TGTGCCAGCAGCAAAGAACAAGGGGCCCCCGTCAATGAGCAGTTCTTC. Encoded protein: CASSKEQGAPVNEQFF.